This T cell receptor beta chain derives from a study of T cells after posttransplantation cyclophosphamide. Findings of the study overall: Later blood repertoires were often dominated by clones from the donor CD8+ memory compartment. Skin or GI-infiltrating T cells shared few TRB sequences with blood.

Busulfan-fludarabine conditioning, marrow transplant, and cyclophosphamide on days +3 and +4 were administered. In germline, CDR1 is SGHDT, CDR2 YYEEEE. The CDR3 has 16 amino acids. With 1 base clipped from V and 4 bases from J, the junction kept 7 bases outside the gene matches. The repertoire was sequenced with immunoSEQ multiplex PCR; TCRdb's copy has only in-frame clones and lacks some. The sample has 30,000 to 45,000 clones; more than 70% are singletons. A note on this clone: What it binds is unknown.

Material: CD4+ T cells sorted from blood, obtained roughly 250 weeks after a stem cell transplant with posttransplant cyclophosphamide. The sequence came from a female patient aged 40-50 years who received an allogeneic stem cell transplant from a related donor, was CMV-positive, and had no GVHD. The graft donor may account for some of the T cells. This sequence joins TRBV5-6 and TRBJ1-4, with TRBD1 identical over 7 bases. This CDR3 reads CASSLYTGQYNEKLFF. The CDR3 DNA sequence: TGTGCCAGCAGCTTGTATACGGGACAGTATAATGAAAAACTGTTTTTT.